This T cell receptor (beta chain) appears in the sequencing data of a study of blood T cell repertoires in COVID-19. CDR1 SGHTA and CDR2 FQGTGA come from the germline V gene. The CDR3 has 15 residues. The V gene lost 2 bases and the J gene lost 7 bases, with 18 bases spanning the gap. The table came from immunoSEQ multiplex PCR; TCRdb's copy has only in-frame clones and leaves some out. Of 200,000 to 300,000 clones listed, roughly 86% are singletons. The rearrangement joins TRBV7-3 to TRBJ2-7; possibly TRBD2 for D (5 bases). Sequencing was performed on PBMCs or T cells enriched from blood (not recorded which). The sequence was obtained from a woman in her thirties with acute COVID-19. The CDR3 bases are TGTGCCAGCAGCTTAGAGAGGGCCCACGTATTGGAGCAGTACTTC. Its translation: CASSLERAHVLEQYF.